This TCR beta chain stems from a study of T cell repertoires in cytomegalovirus infection. As for the study in general: Well-studied HLA-B-restricted CMV epitopes were used in the study alongside recently identified HLA-C-restricted ones.

Turning to this clonotype: What it recognizes is unknown. At one end, the junction sequence differs from germline, possibly due to a read error.

Looked up from germline, CDR1 is WSHSY and CDR2 is SAAADI. This CDR3 comprises 15 residues. In TCRdb, the reads were re-called with MiXCR into one record per CDR3 protein. The table includes about a million distinct CDR3 sequences, less than 40% detected once. This receptor was identified in a human donor in good health (CMV status not recorded). Some clones in this sample may be carry-over from other donors' samples. The source material was cultured CD8+ T cells from PBMCs, sampled from culture after CMV antigen stimulation. V gene TRBV10-2 combines with J gene TRBJ1-5; D remains unclear. The chain's CDR3 is CASSESRHKDQSQHF. DNA of the CDR3: TGCGCCAGCAGTGAGTCGCGACATAAAGATCAGTCCCAGCATTTT.